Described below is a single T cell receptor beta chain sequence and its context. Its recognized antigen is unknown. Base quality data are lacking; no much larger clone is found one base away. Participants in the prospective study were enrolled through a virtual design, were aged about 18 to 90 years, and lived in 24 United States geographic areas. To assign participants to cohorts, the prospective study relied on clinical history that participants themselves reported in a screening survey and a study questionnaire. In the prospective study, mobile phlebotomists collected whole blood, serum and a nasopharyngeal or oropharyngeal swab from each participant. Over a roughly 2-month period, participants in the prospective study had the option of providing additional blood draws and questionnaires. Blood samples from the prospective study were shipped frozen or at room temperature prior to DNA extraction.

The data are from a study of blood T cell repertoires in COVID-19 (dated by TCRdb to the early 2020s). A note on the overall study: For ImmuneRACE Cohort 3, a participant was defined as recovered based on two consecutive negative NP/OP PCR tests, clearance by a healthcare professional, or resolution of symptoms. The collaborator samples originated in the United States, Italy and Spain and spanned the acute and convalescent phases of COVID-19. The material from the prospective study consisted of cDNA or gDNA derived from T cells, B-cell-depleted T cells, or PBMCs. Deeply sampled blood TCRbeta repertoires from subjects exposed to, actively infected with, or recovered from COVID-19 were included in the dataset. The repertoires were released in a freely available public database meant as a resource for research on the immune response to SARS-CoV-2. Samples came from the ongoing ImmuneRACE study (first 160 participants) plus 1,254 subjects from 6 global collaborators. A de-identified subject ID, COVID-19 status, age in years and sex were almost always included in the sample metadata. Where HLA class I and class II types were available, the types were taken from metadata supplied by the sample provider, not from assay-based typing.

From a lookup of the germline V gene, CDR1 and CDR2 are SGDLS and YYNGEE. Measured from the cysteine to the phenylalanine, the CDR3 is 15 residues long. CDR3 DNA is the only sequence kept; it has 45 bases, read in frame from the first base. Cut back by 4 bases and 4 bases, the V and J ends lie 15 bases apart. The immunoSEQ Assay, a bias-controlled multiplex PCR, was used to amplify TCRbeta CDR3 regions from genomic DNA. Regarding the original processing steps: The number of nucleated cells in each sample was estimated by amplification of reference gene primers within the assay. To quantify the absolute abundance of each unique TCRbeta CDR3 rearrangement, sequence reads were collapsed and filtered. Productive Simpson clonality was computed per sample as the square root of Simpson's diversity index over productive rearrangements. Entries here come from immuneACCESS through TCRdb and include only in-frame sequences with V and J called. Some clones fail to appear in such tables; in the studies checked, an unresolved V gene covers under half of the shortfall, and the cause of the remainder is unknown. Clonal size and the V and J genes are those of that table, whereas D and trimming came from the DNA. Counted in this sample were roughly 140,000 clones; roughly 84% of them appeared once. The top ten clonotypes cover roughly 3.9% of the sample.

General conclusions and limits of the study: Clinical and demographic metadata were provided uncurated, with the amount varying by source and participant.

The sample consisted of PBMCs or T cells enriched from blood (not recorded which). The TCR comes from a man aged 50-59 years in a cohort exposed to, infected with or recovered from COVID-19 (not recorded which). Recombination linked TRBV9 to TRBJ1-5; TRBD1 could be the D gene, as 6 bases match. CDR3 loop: CASSKSGGLNQPQHF. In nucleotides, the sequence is TGTGCCAGCAGCAAGAGTGGGGGCTTGAATCAGCCCCAGCATTTT. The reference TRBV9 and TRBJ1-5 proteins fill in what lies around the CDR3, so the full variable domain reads DSGVTQTPKHLITATGQRVTLRCSPRSGDLSVYWYQQSLDQGLQFLIQYYNGEERAKGNILERFSAQQFPDLHSELNLSSLELGDSALYFCASSKSGGLNQPQHFGDGTRLSIL.